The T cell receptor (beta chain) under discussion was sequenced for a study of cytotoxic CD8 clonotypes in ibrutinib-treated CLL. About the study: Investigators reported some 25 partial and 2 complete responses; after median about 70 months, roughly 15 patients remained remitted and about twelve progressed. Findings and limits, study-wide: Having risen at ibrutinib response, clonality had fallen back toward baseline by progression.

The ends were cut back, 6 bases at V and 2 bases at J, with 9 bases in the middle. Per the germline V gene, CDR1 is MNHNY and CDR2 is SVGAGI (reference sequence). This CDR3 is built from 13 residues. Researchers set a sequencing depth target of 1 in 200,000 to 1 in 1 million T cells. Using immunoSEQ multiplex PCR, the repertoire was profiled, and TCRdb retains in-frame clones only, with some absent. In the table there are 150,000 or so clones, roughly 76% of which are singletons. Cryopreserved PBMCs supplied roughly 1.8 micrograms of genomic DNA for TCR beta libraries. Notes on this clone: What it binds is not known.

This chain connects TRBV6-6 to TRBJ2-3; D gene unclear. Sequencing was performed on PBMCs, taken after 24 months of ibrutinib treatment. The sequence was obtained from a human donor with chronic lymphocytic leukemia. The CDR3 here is CASSPTNTDTQYF. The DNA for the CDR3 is TGTGCCAGCAGCCCCACGAACACAGATACGCAGTATTTT.